The subject of this entry is one TCR beta chain. Trimming removed 5 bases from V and 2 bases from J; junction bases left unmatched: 8. This CDR3 spans 15 amino acids. Looked up from germline, CDR1 is LNHDA and CDR2 is SQIVND (reference sequence). This sample was taken from a study of blood T cell repertoires in COVID-19. Looking at the study overall: COVID-19 samples collected from the United States, Italy and Spain covered acute and convalescent phases. T cells, B-cell-depleted T cells, or PBMCs provided the cDNA or gDNA that served as material.

Per the original data handling: Quantification of nucleated cells was approximated via reference gene primer amplification. Produced via immunoSEQ multiplex PCR; TCRdb's table is partial and in-frame only. For V, J and clone size, that table is used; D and trimming come from the DNA. In the table there are roughly 51,000 clones, roughly nine tenths of which are singletons. The sequenced sample was peripheral blood. This TCR derives from a woman aged 55-69 years with active or convalescent COVID-19. The chain links TRBV19 to TRBJ2-5; 7 nucleotides align to TRBD2. The CDR3 protein is CASSEGLPRQETQYF. The CDR3 bases are TGTGCCAGTAGTGAGGGACTACCCCGACAAGAGACCCAGTACTTC. The variable domain in full, completed from reference TRBV19 and TRBJ2-5, reads DGGITQSPKYLFRKEGQNVTLSCEQNLNHDAMYWYRQDPGQGLRLIYYSQIVNDFQKGDIAEGYSVSREKKESFPLTVTSAQKNPTAFYLCASSEGLPRQETQYFGPGTRLLVL.